The 16 T cell receptor beta chains reported below all come from one sample, sequenced in a study of blood T cell repertoires in COVID-19. TCRdb's table, derived via immunoSEQ multiplex PCR, lists solely in-frame clones and lacks some. In the table there are about 190,000 clones, 90% of which are singletons. Sequenced: peripheral blood. Receptor source: a man in his forties or fifties with acute or convalescent COVID-19.

V is TRBV4-1 and J is TRBJ2-3, with D possibly matching TRBD2 (5 bases). With 0 bases removed from V and 0 bases from J, the gap between germline ends came to 13 bases. The CDR3 is 17 amino acids. The germline V gene encodes CDR1 MGHRA and CDR2 YSYEKL. DNA of the CDR3: TGCGCCAGCAGCCAAGATTTAGCGATTGCTAGCACAGATACGCAGTATTTT. It yields the protein CASSQDLAIASTDTQYF.

This clone came up once. V and J are TRBV7-8 and TRBJ2-5; no reliable D call. Trimming took off 5 bases at V and 6 bases at J, with 10 bases between the two ends. The V gene's germline CDR1 is SGHVS and CDR2 FQNEAQ. The CDR3 has 12 residues. CDR3 DNA: TGTGCCAGCAGCCAATCCCTAAAGACCCAGTACTTC. This translates into CASSQSLKTQYF.

J is TRBJ2-3 and V is TRBV2; 14 positions agree with TRBD2. This CDR3 has 15 amino acids. Unmatched junction bases numbered 6, after V lost 6 bases and J lost 7 bases. Per germline, CDR1 SNHLY and CDR2 FYNNEI. This chain's CDR3 is CASRRTSGGLNTQYF. CDR3 sequence (DNA): TGTGCCAGCAGAAGGACTAGCGGGGGGTTGAATACGCAGTATTTT.

V is TRBV30 and J is TRBJ2-2; 9 bases are a match to TRBD1. The length of the CDR3 is 12 residues. The V gene end was trimmed by 4 bases and the J gene end by 8 bases; junction bases not matched to a gene: 2. Germline CDR1 and CDR2: GTSNPN and SVGIG (reference sequence). The CDR3: CAWNRGRGELFF. CDR3 coding DNA: TGTGCCTGGAACAGGGGGCGTGGGGAGCTGTTTTTT.

The chain has TRBV5-6 and TRBJ1-4; 8 bases line up with TRBD1. Germline CDR1 reads SGHDT; CDR2 reads YYEEEE. J was trimmed by 5 bases and V by 3 bases; bases with no gene match: 3. This CDR3 contains 14 residues. Written as DNA, the CDR3 is TGTGCCAGCAGCTGGGACAGGCGGAATGAAAAACTGTTTTTT. It translates to CASSWDRRNEKLFF.

This clone was detected a few times. V is TRBV6-2 or TRBV6-3 and J is TRBJ2-5; 9 nucleotides agree with TRBD1. The CDR3 is made up of 12 amino acids. Germline CDR1 MNHEY, CDR2 SVGEGT. The V and J ends lost 5 bases and 6 bases, in that order; junction bases with no gene match: 1. CDR3 sequence (DNA): TGTGCCAGCAGTGGACAGGGGCAGACCCAGTACTTC. Its protein is CASSGQGQTQYF.

The gene calls are TRBV7-2 and TRBJ1-1; 9 positions agree with TRBD1. The CDR3 loop spans 15 amino acids. Germline values: CDR1 SGHTA, CDR2 FQGNSA. With 6 bases clipped from V and 4 bases from J, the junction kept 9 bases outside the gene matches. The DNA of the CDR3 is TGTGCCAGCAGGGAAAGACAGGGGGTCACCACTGAAGCTTTCTTT. Translating gives CASRERQGVTTEAFF.

This chain joins TRBV19 and TRBJ1-1, with TRBD1 as a possible D gene (5 bases). V gave up 7 bases and J gave up 3 bases, with 15 bases separating them. The CDR3 has 14 amino acids. CDR1 is LNHDA, CDR2 SQIVND, per germline (reference sequence). The CDR3 region is CASKGRGSDTEAFF. The CDR3 coding sequence is TGTGCCAGTAAGGGCCGGGGGTCAGACACTGAAGCTTTCTTT.

This sequence joins TRBV10-2 and TRBJ2-1; 7 positions match TRBD1. Losses at the gene ends were 7 bases for V and 5 bases for J; bases not matched to a gene: 5. The CDR3 runs 13 residues. Germline V gene sequence: CDR1 WSHSY, CDR2 SAAADI. CDR3: CASKTGQNNEQFF. Written as DNA, the CDR3 is TGCGCCAGCAAGACAGGGCAAAACAATGAGCAGTTCTTC.

V gene TRBV11-2 combines with J gene TRBJ1-4, with unresolved D. From germline, CDR1 is SGHAT and CDR2 FQNNGV. There are 16 residues in the CDR3. V lost 0 bases and J lost 4, with 12 bases in between. CDR3 DNA sequence: TGTGCCAGCAGCTTAGATCGTACAATCGATAATGAAAAACTGTTTTTT. Protein: CASSLDRTIDNEKLFF.

J is TRBJ2-5 and V is TRBV30; 8 nucleotides match TRBD2. The germline gives CDR1 GTSNPN, CDR2 SVGIG (reference sequence). The CDR3 has 14 residues. J was trimmed by 3 bases and V by 3 bases; bases with no gene match: 6. The CDR3 is CAWSPGLGEETQYF. As DNA, the CDR3 is TGTGCCTGGAGCCCGGGACTAGGAGAAGAGACCCAGTACTTC.

V usage is TRBV6-2 or TRBV6-3 and J usage is TRBJ2-3, with D possibly being TRBD2 (5 bases). V was shortened by 2 bases and J by 0 bases, with 9 bases between the two germline ends. Germline CDR1 reads MNHEY; CDR2 reads SVGEGT. The CDR3 totals 15 residues. The CDR3: CASSYPDFSTDTQYF. In nucleotides, the CDR3 is TGTGCCAGCAGTTACCCGGACTTTAGCACAGATACGCAGTATTTT.

This chain uses TRBV6-6 with TRBJ1-6; D is uncertain. The germline V and J ends were trimmed by 4 bases and 11 bases, with 9 bases remaining between them. This CDR3 spans 12 amino acids. CDR1 and CDR2 (germline): MNHNY, SVGAGI (reference sequence). The CDR3 protein is CASSSSGAPLHF. CDR3 nucleotides: TGTGCCAGCAGTTCCTCCGGGGCACCCCTCCACTTT.

V is TRBV3-1 (or the pseudogene TRBV3-2) and J is TRBJ2-7; tentative D call: TRBD1 (6 bases). Trimming left V 3 bases short and J 2 bases short, with 17 bases between. Germline CDR1 is LGHDT and CDR2 is YNNKEL (reference sequence). This CDR3 has 16 residues. CDR3 nucleotides: TGTGCCAGCAGCCATCCCGGCGGAAACAGGGCCTACGAGCAGTACTTC. Its protein is CASSHPGGNRAYEQYF.

The rearrangement joins TRBV19 to TRBJ2-7; TRBD2 agrees at 9 bases. Trimming removed 3 bases from V and 0 bases from J; junction bases left unmatched: 3. The CDR3 is 15 residues long. CDR1 and CDR2 from the germline V gene are LNHDA and SQIVND (reference sequence). Here the CDR3 reads CASSILSGSSYEQYF. Here the CDR3 DNA reads TGTGCCAGTAGTATTCTTAGCGGGAGCTCCTACGAGCAGTACTTC. Using reference TRBV19 and TRBJ2-7 for the parts outside the CDR3, the full variable domain is DGGITQSPKYLFRKEGQNVTLSCEQNLNHDAMYWYRQDPGQGLRLIYYSQIVNDFQKGDIAEGYSVSREKKESFPLTVTSAQKNPTAFYLCASSILSGSSYEQYFGPGTRLTVT.

This chain uses TRBV7-3 with TRBJ2-6; the D gene is possibly TRBD1 (5 bases). V shed 5 bases and J shed 0 bases, with 8 bases lying between them. CDR1 is SGHTA and CDR2 is FQGTGA in the germline V gene. The CDR3 loop spans 15 amino acids. The CDR3 region is CASSLQVSGANVLTF. The CDR3 nucleotides are TGTGCCAGCAGCCTACAGGTCTCTGGGGCCAACGTCCTGACTTTC.